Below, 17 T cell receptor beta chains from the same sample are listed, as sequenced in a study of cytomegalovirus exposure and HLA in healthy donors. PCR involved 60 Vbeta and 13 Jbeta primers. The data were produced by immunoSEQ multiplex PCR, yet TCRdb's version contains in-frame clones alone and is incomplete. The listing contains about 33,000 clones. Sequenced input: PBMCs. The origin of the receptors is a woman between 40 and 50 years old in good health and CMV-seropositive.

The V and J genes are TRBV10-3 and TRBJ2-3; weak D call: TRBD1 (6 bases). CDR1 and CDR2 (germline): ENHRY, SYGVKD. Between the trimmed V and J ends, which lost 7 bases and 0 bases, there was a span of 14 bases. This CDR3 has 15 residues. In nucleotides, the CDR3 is TGTGCCATCAAGGACAGAGATACTAGCACAGATACGCAGTATTTT. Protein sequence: CAIKDRDTSTDTQYF.

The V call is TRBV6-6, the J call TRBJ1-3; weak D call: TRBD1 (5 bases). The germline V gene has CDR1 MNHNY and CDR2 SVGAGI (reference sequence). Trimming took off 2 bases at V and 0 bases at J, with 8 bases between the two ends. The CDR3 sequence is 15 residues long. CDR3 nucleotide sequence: TGTGCCAGCAGTTACGACAGCAGCTCTGGAAACACCATATATTTT. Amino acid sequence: CASSYDSSSGNTIYF.

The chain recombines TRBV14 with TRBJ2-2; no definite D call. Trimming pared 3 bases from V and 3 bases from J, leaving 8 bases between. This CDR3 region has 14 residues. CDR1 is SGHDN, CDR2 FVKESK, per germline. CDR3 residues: CASSQGRYTGELFF. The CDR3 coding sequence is TGTGCCAGCAGCCAGGGCAGATACACCGGGGAGCTGTTTTTT. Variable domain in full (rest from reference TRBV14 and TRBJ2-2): EAGVTQFPSHSVIEKGQTVTLRCDPISGHDNLYWYRRVMGKEIKFLLHFVKESKQDESGMPNNRFLAERTGGTYSTLKVQPAELEDSGVYFCASSQGRYTGELFFGEGSRLTVL.

The CDR3 protein is CASSLPAEGRYEQYF. CDR3 in DNA: TGTGCCAGCAGCTTGCCGGCAGAAGGGAGATACGAGCAGTACTTC. V gene TRBV5-4 combines with J gene TRBJ2-7; D might be TRBD2 (5 bases). Trimming pared 1 base from V and 4 bases from J, leaving 15 bases between. The CDR3 is made up of 15 amino acids. CDR1 SGHNT and CDR2 YYREEE come from the germline V gene (reference sequence).

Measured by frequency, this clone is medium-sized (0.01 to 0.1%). In DNA, the CDR3 is TGTGCCATCAGTGAGTCGAGGCGGGATGAGCAGTTCTTC. Amino acids: CAISESRRDEQFF. V and J are TRBV10-3 and TRBJ2-1; tentative D call: TRBD2 (5 bases). CDR3 length: 13 amino acids. V was shortened by 0 bases and J by 8 bases, with 8 bases between the two germline ends. Germline values: CDR1 ENHRY, CDR2 SYGVKD.

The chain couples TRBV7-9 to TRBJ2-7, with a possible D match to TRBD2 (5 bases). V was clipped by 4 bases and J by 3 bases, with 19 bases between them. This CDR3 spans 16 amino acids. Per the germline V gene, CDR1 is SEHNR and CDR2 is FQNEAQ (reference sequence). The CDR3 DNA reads TGTGCCAGCAGCTATCAACCTGGAGACTACTACTACGAGCAGTACTTC. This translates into CASSYQPGDYYYEQYF.

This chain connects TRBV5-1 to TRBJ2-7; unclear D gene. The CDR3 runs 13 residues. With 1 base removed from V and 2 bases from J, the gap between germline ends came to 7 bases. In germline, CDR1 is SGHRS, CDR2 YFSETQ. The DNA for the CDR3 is TGCGCCAGCAGCTTGAACAGCCCCTACGAGCAGTACTTC. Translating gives CASSLNSPYEQYF.

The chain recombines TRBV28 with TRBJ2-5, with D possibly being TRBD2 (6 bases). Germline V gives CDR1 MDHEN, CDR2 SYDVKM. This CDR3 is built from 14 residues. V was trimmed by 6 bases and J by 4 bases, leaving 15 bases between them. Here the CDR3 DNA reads TGTGCCAGCAGCCCGGCCGGGGGTGGAGAGACCCAGTACTTC. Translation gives CASSPAGGGETQYF.

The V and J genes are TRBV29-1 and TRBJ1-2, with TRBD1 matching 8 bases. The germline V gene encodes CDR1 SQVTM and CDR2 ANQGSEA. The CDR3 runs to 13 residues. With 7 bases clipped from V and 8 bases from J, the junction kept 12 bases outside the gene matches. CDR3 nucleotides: TGCAGCGCCACCGCCTCAGGGGGCGGCGGCTACACCTTC. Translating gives CSATASGGGGYTF.

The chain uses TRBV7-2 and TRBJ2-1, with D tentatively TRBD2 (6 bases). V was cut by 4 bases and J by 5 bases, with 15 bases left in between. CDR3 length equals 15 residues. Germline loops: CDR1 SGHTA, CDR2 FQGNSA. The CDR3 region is CASSSPRGGNNEQFF. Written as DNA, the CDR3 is TGTGCCAGCAGCTCCCCCCGGGGAGGCAACAATGAGCAGTTCTTC.

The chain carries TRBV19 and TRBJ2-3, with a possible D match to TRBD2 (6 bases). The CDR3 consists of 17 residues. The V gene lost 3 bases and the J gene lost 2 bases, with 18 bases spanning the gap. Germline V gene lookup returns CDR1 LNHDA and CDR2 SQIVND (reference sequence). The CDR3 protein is CASSISPGERNTDTQYF. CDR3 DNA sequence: TGTGCCAGTAGTATCTCCCCGGGGGAGCGGAACACAGATACGCAGTATTTT.

As DNA, the CDR3 is TGTGCCAGCAGTCCGATCGAGATCATCTATGGCTACACCTTC. Translation gives CASSPIEIIYGYTF. This chain connects TRBV28 to TRBJ1-2, with D unclear. The CDR3 has 14 residues. Trimming took off 5 bases at V and 4 bases at J, with 14 bases between the two ends. CDR1 and CDR2 from the germline V gene are MDHEN and SYDVKM.

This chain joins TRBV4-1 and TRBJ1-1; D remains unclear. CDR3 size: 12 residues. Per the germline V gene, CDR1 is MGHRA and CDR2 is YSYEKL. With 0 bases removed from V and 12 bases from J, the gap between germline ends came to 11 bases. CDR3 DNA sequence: TGCGCCAGCAGCCAAGATCTGGGAGGGACTTTCTTT. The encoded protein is CASSQDLGGTFF.

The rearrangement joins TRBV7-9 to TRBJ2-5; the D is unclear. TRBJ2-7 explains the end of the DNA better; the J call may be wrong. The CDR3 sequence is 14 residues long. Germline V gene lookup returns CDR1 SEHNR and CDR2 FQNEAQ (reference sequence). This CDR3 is CASSFRTDSYEQYF. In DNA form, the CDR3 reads TGTGCCAGCAGCTTCCGGACGGACTCCTACGAGCAGTACTTC.

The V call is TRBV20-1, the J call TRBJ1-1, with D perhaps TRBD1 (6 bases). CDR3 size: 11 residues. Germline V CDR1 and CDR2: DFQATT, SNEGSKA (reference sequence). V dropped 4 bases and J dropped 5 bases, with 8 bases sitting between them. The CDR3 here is CSATGVTEAFF. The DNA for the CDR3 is TGCAGTGCTACAGGGGTGACTGAAGCTTTCTTT.

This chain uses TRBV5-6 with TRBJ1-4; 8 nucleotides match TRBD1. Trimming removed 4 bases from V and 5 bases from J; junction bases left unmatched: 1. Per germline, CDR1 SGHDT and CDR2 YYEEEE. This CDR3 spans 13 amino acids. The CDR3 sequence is CASSGDRNEKLFF. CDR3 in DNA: TGTGCCAGCAGCGGGGACAGGAATGAAAAACTGTTTTTT.

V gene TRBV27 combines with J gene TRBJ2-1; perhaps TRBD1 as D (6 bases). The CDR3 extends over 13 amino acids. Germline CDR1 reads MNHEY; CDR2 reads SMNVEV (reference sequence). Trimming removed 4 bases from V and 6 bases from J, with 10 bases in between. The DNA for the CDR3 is TGTGCCAGCAGTTCAGGGGTCGTCAATGAGCAGTTCTTC. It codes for CASSSGVVNEQFF.